Below, one T cell receptor (beta chain) is given with its context. Its target is unknown. Collection of lesional scalp punch biopsies and peripheral blood was performed in alopecia areata patients. The sample originates from a study of CD8+ T cells in alopecia areata. Study information: It was oral tofacitinib, at 5 to 10 mg twice daily, that treated patients received. The tofacitinib course ran for 6 to 18 months and was followed by 6 months off drug. Findings of the study overall: Clonality exceeded that of normal scalp in lesional scalp, most notably in alopecia totalis/universalis.

Germline V lookup: CDR1 SGHTA, CDR2 FQGNSA. The V end lost 4 bases, the J end lost 2 bases, and 13 bases lay between the germline ends. CDR3 length: 15 residues. Extracted from the samples, RNA was reverse transcribed into cDNA to serve as the sequencing template. Data came from immunoSEQ multiplex PCR; TCRdb stores just in-frame clones and leaves some out. The sample includes roughly 6,000 clones, approximately 60% seen only once; the top ten take approximately 14%. The source is a human donor with alopecia areata. The material sequenced was skin. The V and J genes are TRBV7-2 and TRBJ2-3; weak D call: TRBD1 (5 bases). The DNA for the CDR3 is TGTGCCAGCAGCTACAGGAGAAAGATCACAGATACGCAGTATTTT. It encodes CASSYRRKITDTQYF.